Listed below are T cell receptor beta chains from one sample, sequenced in a study of cytomegalovirus exposure and HLA in healthy donors. Only in-frame clones appear in the TCRdb table, and some are missing; sequencing was by immunoSEQ multiplex PCR. Among some 150,000 clones listed, roughly 70% were seen once. The specimen sequenced was PBMCs. Receptors originate from a man aged 30 to 39 in good health and CMV-seronegative. Each CDR3 is given with its conserved first and last residue. D genes are given only for firm matches. Clone size is stated in some rows and not others, as once, few, many or a class when expanded.

CDR3nt,CDR3aa,abundance,d_gene,j_gene,v_gene
TGCGCCAGCAGCACCGGACTAGCGGGGGGGCCGAACACCGGGGAGCTGTTTTTT,CASSTGLAGGPNTGELFF,-,TRBD2,TRBJ2-2,TRBV5-1
TGTGCCAGCAGTCCGAGGGGACAGGCCACAAACGAGCAGTACTTC,CASSPRGQATNEQYF,-,TRBD1,TRBJ2-7,TRBV28
TGCGCCAGCAGCTTGGCCGGGTCCCATGAAGCTTTCTTT,CASSLAGSHEAFF,-,-,TRBJ1-1,TRBV5-1
TGCGCCAGCAGCCAAGATCGGGTGGTCGTGGGCAATCAGCCCCAGCATTTT,CASSQDRVVVGNQPQHF,once,-,TRBJ1-5,TRBV4-1
TGTGCCAGCAGCCAAGGGACAGGGTATTTCTACGAGCAGTACTTC,CASSQGTGYFYEQYF,-,TRBD1,TRBJ2-7,TRBV28
TGTGCCAGCGGTGGAGGGTTTGGAGAGCAGTACTTC,CASGGGFGEQYF,-,-,TRBJ2-7,TRBV6-5
TGTGCCAGCAGCCCGGACTCCGGGACAGAGTACTACGAGCAGTACTTC,CASSPDSGTEYYEQYF,-,TRBD1,TRBJ2-7,TRBV4-2
TGTGCCAGCAGGGAGGAGGGCACTGAAGCTTTCTTT,CASREEGTEAFF,-,-,TRBJ1-1,TRBV6-6
TGTGCCAGCAGTCCGCCGACAGCTGAATCCTACGAGCAGTACTTC,CASSPPTAESYEQYF,few,-,TRBJ2-7,TRBV28
TGTGCCAGCAGGATCATGACAGGGCCCACTGAAGCTTTCTTT,CASRIMTGPTEAFF,-,TRBD1,TRBJ1-1,TRBV28
TGTGCCAGCAGCTTAGTCGTCGACGAGCAGTACTTC,CASSLVVDEQYF,-,-,TRBJ2-7,TRBV7-6
TGTGCCAGCAGTGAGATTCCAGGGGGCCAGCCCCAGCATTTT,CASSEIPGGQPQHF,few,TRBD1,TRBJ1-5,TRBV2
TGTGCCAGCAGCCTCAGGACAGAAGCATCACCCCTCCACTTT,CASSLRTEASPLHF,few,-,TRBJ1-6,TRBV7-2
TGTGCCAGCAGCGTAGGCCCGGGGGGGCCGTACGAGCAGTACTTC,CASSVGPGGPYEQYF,-,TRBD2,TRBJ2-7,TRBV9
TGTGCCAGCTCCGGGACACGGAACTATGGCTACACCTTC,CASSGTRNYGYTF,-,-,TRBJ1-2,TRBV2
TGTGCCAGCCAAACGGCGCTAGCGGGGTATGAGCAGTTCTTC,CASQTALAGYEQFF,few,TRBD2,TRBJ2-1,TRBV27
TGTGCCAGCAGTGATCTGACAGGGCCCGAGACCCAGTACTTC,CASSDLTGPETQYF,-,TRBD1,TRBJ2-5,TRBV6-5
TGTGCCAGCAGCTTGGAGACAGCAAACTATGGCTACACCTTC,CASSLETANYGYTF,-,-,TRBJ1-2,TRBV5-4
TGTGCCAGCAGCAACAGGGGGGATCAGCCCCAGCATTTT,CASSNRGDQPQHF,-,TRBD1,TRBJ1-5,TRBV7-3
TGTGCCATCCAGGGGATAGGGACTATGGGCTACGAGCAGTACTTC,CAIQGIGTMGYEQYF,-,-,TRBJ2-7,TRBV10-3
TGTGCCAGCAGCTCGGGACAGGGACCCTACGAGCAGTACTTC,CASSSGQGPYEQYF,-,TRBD1,TRBJ2-7,TRBV7-2
TGTGCCGTGAAGGAGAAGCGGCGCTCCTACGAGCAGTACTTC,CAVKEKRRSYEQYF,-,-,TRBJ2-7,TRBV30
TGTGCCAGCAGCAATCGGGACAGGAGTAATTCACCCCTCCACTTT,CASSNRDRSNSPLHF,-,TRBD1,TRBJ1-6,TRBV7-2
TGTGCCAGCAGGTTTAGCGGGGGTGGGGCAGATACGCAGTATTTT,CASRFSGGGADTQYF,-,TRBD2,TRBJ2-3,TRBV11-2
TGTGCCTGGAGTGTACGGTCCTACAATGAGCAGTTCTTC,CAWSVRSYNEQFF,-,-,TRBJ2-1,TRBV30
TGCGCCAGCAGCCAACTAGGGGCTTCTGCCGGAAACACCATATATTTT,CASSQLGASAGNTIYF,-,-,TRBJ1-3,TRBV4-1
TGTGCCAGCAGTTTACGGGGTAGTAACACCGGGGAGCTGTTTTTT,CASSLRGSNTGELFF,few,-,TRBJ2-2,TRBV27
TGTGCCAGTAGTATGGGTCCGGGACAGGGGACTACTGAAGCTTTCTTT,CASSMGPGQGTTEAFF,-,TRBD1,TRBJ1-1,TRBV19
TGTGCCAGCAGCTTTACAGGGAGCAATCAGCCCCAGCATTTT,CASSFTGSNQPQHF,-,-,TRBJ1-5,TRBV7-2
TGTGCCAGCAGACCGCAGGGGGCTGGAAACACCATATATTTT,CASRPQGAGNTIYF,few,TRBD1,TRBJ1-3,TRBV6-6
TGTGCCAGCAGCCAAGTTTCAGGGGGGAACACTGAAGCTTTCTTT,CASSQVSGGNTEAFF,-,TRBD1,TRBJ1-1,TRBV4-2
TGTGCCAGCAGCTTAGTTGTACTAGATACGCAGTATTTT,CASSLVVLDTQYF,-,-,TRBJ2-3,TRBV7-2
TGTGCCAGTAGTATAGGAAAAGGGGGCCAAGCTTTCTTT,CASSIGKGGQAFF,-,TRBD1,TRBJ1-1,TRBV19
TGTGCCAGCTCACCACAGGGGTATTCTGGAAACACCATATATTTT,CASSPQGYSGNTIYF,-,-,TRBJ1-3,TRBV18
TGTGCCAGCAGCTTGGACAGGGAGGGGAACACCGGGGAGCTGTTTTTT,CASSLDREGNTGELFF,-,-,TRBJ2-2,TRBV5-4
TGTGCAAGTCGCTTAGTTAGCCCAAAAAACATTCAGTACTTC,CASRLVSPKNIQYF,-,-,TRBJ2-4,TRBV12-2
TGTGCCATCAGTGAGTCGGGCGCCTACGAGCAGTACTTC,CAISESGAYEQYF,-,-,TRBJ2-7,TRBV10-3
TGTGCCAGCAGTGAAGCTAACTCTGGGGCCAACGTCCTGACTTTC,CASSEANSGANVLTF,few,-,TRBJ2-6,TRBV6-1
TGCGCCAGCAGCTTGCAGGGGCAAGACTATGGCTACACCTTC,CASSLQGQDYGYTF,-,-,TRBJ1-2,TRBV5-1
TGTGCCAGCAGCTTCGGGACAGCGAGCCATAGCAATCAGCCCCAGCATTTT,CASSFGTASHSNQPQHF,few,TRBD1,TRBJ1-5,TRBV5-6